Listed below are T cell receptor beta chains from one sample, sequenced in a study of vaccination and CD4 T cells after COVID-19. These receptors have no known antigen. One entry per CDR3 protein results from TCRdb running MiXCR on the PCR reads. Among roughly 9,800 distinct CDR3 sequences listed, 45% to 55% were seen once. The sample was CD4+ T cells from blood, cultured in vitro. The receptor source for this set is a human donor who had recovered from COVID-19. Both conserved end residues are part of each CDR3.

V gene	J gene	CDR3 protein
TRBV19	TRBJ2-3	CASSIPGAITDTQYF
TRBV4-1	TRBJ2-7	CASSQDSPATTAYEQYF
TRBV19	TRBJ2-2	CASSIENSYTGELFF
TRBV19	TRBJ2-5	CASSIGQTKETQYF
TRBV6-2/TRBV6-3	TRBJ1-2	CASSQGNYGYTF
TRBV7-8	TRBJ1-1	CASSLGTGMNTEAFF
TRBV6-5	TRBJ2-3	CASSYGTTTDTQYF
TRBV11-2	TRBJ2-7	CASSLLSLFRPYEQYF
TRBV19	TRBJ2-7	CASSRTGTLYEQYF
TRBV24-1	TRBJ2-3	CATSDLNADTQYF